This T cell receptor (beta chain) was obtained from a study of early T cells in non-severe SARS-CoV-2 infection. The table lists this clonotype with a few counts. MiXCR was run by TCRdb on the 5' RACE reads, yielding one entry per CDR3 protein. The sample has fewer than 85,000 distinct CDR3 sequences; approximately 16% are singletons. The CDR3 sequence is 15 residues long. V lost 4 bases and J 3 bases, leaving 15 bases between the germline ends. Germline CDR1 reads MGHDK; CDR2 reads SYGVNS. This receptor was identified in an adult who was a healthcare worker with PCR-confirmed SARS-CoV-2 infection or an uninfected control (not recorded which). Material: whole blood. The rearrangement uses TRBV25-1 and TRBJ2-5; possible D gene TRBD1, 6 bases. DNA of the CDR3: TGTGCCAGCAGTGCCGCCACAGGGCTGAAAGAGACCCAGTACTTC. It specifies CASSAATGLKETQYF.